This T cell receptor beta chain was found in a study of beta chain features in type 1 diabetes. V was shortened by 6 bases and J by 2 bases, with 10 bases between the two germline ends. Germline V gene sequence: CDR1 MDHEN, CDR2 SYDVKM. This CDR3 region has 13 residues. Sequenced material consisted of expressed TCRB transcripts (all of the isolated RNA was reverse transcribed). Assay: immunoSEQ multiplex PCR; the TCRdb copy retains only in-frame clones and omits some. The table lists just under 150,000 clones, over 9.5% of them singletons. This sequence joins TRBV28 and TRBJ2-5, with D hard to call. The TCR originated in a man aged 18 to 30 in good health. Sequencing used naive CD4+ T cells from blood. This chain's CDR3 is CASSQAQQETQYF. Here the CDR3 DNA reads TGTGCCAGCAGCCAGGCACAGCAAGAGACCCAGTACTTC.